This record concerns one TCR beta chain sequence. Here immunoSEQ multiplex PCR was the method, and the copy in TCRdb shows in-frame clones only, minus some. Found here are around 31,000 clones, 89% of them singletons; the top ten hold around 35%. Germline loops: CDR1 LNHNV, CDR2 YYDKDF (reference sequence). After removal of 2 bases from V and 6 bases from J, the junction contained 5 bases not matched to a gene. This CDR3 has 15 residues. This sample is drawn from a study of OX40 agonist ivuxolimab in advanced cancers. The material was CD4+ or CD8+ T cells sorted from blood, obtained in a trial of the OX40 agonist ivuxolimab. This rearrangement joins TRBV15 to TRBJ2-3; 10 bases fit TRBD2. This clonotype was sampled from an adult with an advanced solid tumor such as melanoma, head and neck, liver or kidney cancer. The CDR3, as DNA: TGTGCCACCAGCAGATTAAGCGGGAGGGGCGATACGCAGTATTTT. It specifies CATSRLSGRGDTQYF.